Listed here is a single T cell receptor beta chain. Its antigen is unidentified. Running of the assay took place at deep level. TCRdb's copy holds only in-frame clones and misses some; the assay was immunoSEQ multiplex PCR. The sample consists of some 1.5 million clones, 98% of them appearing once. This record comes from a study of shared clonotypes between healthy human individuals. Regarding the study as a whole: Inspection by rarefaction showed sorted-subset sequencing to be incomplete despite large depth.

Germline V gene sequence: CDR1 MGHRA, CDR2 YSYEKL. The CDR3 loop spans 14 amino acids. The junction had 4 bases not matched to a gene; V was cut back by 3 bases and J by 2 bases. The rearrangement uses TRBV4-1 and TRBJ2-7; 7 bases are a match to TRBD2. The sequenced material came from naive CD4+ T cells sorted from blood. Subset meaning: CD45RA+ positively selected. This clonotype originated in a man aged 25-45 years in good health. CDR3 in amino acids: CASSQREGAYEQYF. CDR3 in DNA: TGCGCCAGCAGCCAGAGGGAGGGAGCCTACGAGCAGTACTTC.